These T cell receptor beta chains were read from a single sample in a study of blood T cell repertoires in COVID-19. Some clones are missing from TCRdb's copy, which holds only in-frame ones; the method was immunoSEQ multiplex PCR. This table has fewer than 120,000 clones, 88% appearing once. The sample taken for sequencing was peripheral blood. Source of these receptors: a woman in her 50s with acute or convalescent COVID-19. Both conserved end residues are trimmed from each CDR3. The order of the fields is D gene, J gene, V gene, clone size, CDR3 protein. D genes are given only for firm matches. For some rows the clone size is stated as once, few or many, or as a class when expanded; others skip it.

d_gene: TRBD1
j_gene: TRBJ1-4
v_gene: TRBV15
abundance: NA
CDR3aa: ATSIGTDNEKLF

d_gene: TRBD1
j_gene: TRBJ2-5
v_gene: TRBV6-5
abundance: NA
CDR3aa: ASKRTGVGETQY

d_gene: TRBD1
j_gene: TRBJ2-2
v_gene: TRBV12-5
abundance: NA
CDR3aa: ASGLVPRGPGNTGELF

d_gene: NA
j_gene: TRBJ2-2
v_gene: TRBV28
abundance: NA
CDR3aa: ASSLSGHLTGELF

d_gene: NA
j_gene: TRBJ2-3
v_gene: TRBV7-9
abundance: NA
CDR3aa: ASSIQGDTQY

d_gene: NA
j_gene: TRBJ1-4
v_gene: TRBV30
abundance: NA
CDR3aa: AWRTREVRGEKLF

d_gene: TRBD1
j_gene: TRBJ2-3
v_gene: TRBV6-6
abundance: NA
CDR3aa: ASRGQGAPSTDTQY

d_gene: TRBD2
j_gene: TRBJ2-1
v_gene: TRBV7-9
abundance: NA
CDR3aa: ASSSQREPNEQF

d_gene: TRBD2
j_gene: TRBJ2-2
v_gene: TRBV5-1
abundance: NA
CDR3aa: ASSSGLAGYPGELF

d_gene: TRBD2
j_gene: TRBJ2-3
v_gene: TRBV29-1
abundance: NA
CDR3aa: SVVSGRAPDTQY

d_gene: NA
j_gene: TRBJ1-2
v_gene: TRBV5-6
abundance: NA
CDR3aa: ASSLYGARRGGYT

d_gene: TRBD1
j_gene: TRBJ2-1
v_gene: TRBV2
abundance: NA
CDR3aa: ASSVGTGVREQF

d_gene: NA
j_gene: TRBJ1-3
v_gene: TRBV18
abundance: few
CDR3aa: ASSATGSSSGNTIY

d_gene: TRBD1
j_gene: TRBJ1-5
v_gene: TRBV6-1
abundance: NA
CDR3aa: ASSEFNRGSNQPQH

d_gene: NA
j_gene: TRBJ2-6
v_gene: TRBV5-4
abundance: NA
CDR3aa: ASSAAGGFSSGANVLT

d_gene: TRBD1
j_gene: TRBJ2-1
v_gene: TRBV24-1
abundance: NA
CDR3aa: ATSDMPRGTGNNEQF

d_gene: TRBD1
j_gene: TRBJ2-7
v_gene: TRBV27
abundance: NA
CDR3aa: ASSFRDSTYEQY

d_gene: NA
j_gene: TRBJ1-6
v_gene: TRBV20-1
abundance: NA
CDR3aa: SASWGVLSPLH

d_gene: NA
j_gene: TRBJ2-5
v_gene: TRBV11-2
abundance: NA
CDR3aa: ASSLAGPAGETQY

d_gene: NA
j_gene: TRBJ1-6
v_gene: TRBV28
abundance: NA
CDR3aa: ASSPSRVGARNSPLH

d_gene: NA
j_gene: TRBJ2-7
v_gene: TRBV6-5
abundance: NA
CDR3aa: ASRRGGLYEQY

d_gene: NA
j_gene: TRBJ2-7
v_gene: TRBV27
abundance: NA
CDR3aa: ASSPSSVYEQY

d_gene: TRBD1
j_gene: TRBJ1-6
v_gene: TRBV6-5
abundance: NA
CDR3aa: ASRPGQHNSPLH

d_gene: NA
j_gene: TRBJ2-3
v_gene: TRBV7-9
abundance: NA
CDR3aa: ASSYTRSTDTQY

d_gene: NA
j_gene: TRBJ2-2
v_gene: TRBV11-2
abundance: few
CDR3aa: ASSRSGGTGELF

d_gene: TRBD1
j_gene: TRBJ1-3
v_gene: TRBV24-1
abundance: once
CDR3aa: ATTIGQGPSVSGNTIY

d_gene: NA
j_gene: TRBJ1-1
v_gene: TRBV4-2
abundance: once
CDR3aa: ASSQDRRGNTEAF

d_gene: TRBD1
j_gene: TRBJ2-3
v_gene: TRBV5-1
abundance: NA
CDR3aa: ASSLDRGGTDTQY

d_gene: TRBD1
j_gene: TRBJ1-5
v_gene: TRBV7-9
abundance: NA
CDR3aa: ASSADRVKNQPQH

d_gene: TRBD2
j_gene: TRBJ2-1
v_gene: TRBV5-1
abundance: NA
CDR3aa: ASSAGLAGGPNEQF

d_gene: NA
j_gene: TRBJ1-5
v_gene: TRBV3-1/TRBV3-2
abundance: NA
CDR3aa: ASSQLRPGGVSNQPQH

d_gene: TRBD2
j_gene: TRBJ2-1
v_gene: TRBV3-1/TRBV3-2
abundance: NA
CDR3aa: ASSGAYNEQF

d_gene: NA
j_gene: TRBJ2-5
v_gene: TRBV2
abundance: NA
CDR3aa: ASSSRNSGVRETQY

d_gene: TRBD1
j_gene: TRBJ1-3
v_gene: TRBV6-5
abundance: NA
CDR3aa: ASSYGGQGHTIY

d_gene: TRBD2
j_gene: TRBJ2-7
v_gene: TRBV4-2
abundance: NA
CDR3aa: ASSQEGRGSYEQY

d_gene: NA
j_gene: TRBJ1-6
v_gene: TRBV27
abundance: NA
CDR3aa: ASTLGGRNSPLH

d_gene: TRBD1
j_gene: TRBJ1-1
v_gene: TRBV11-2
abundance: NA
CDR3aa: ASRTGTGYTEAF

d_gene: NA
j_gene: TRBJ2-4
v_gene: TRBV6-1
abundance: once
CDR3aa: ASSEGWGRGDIQY

d_gene: NA
j_gene: TRBJ2-3
v_gene: TRBV29-1
abundance: NA
CDR3aa: SVGGGGTDTQY

d_gene: NA
j_gene: TRBJ2-4
v_gene: TRBV7-2
abundance: NA
CDR3aa: ASSINRGGVAKNIQY

d_gene: NA
j_gene: TRBJ1-1
v_gene: TRBV28
abundance: NA
CDR3aa: ASRYGQISTEAF

d_gene: NA
j_gene: TRBJ1-1
v_gene: TRBV4-2
abundance: NA
CDR3aa: ASSQEARQEEAF

d_gene: NA
j_gene: TRBJ2-1
v_gene: TRBV5-5
abundance: NA
CDR3aa: ASSFGGFGQGLYNEQF

d_gene: NA
j_gene: TRBJ1-6
v_gene: TRBV5-5
abundance: NA
CDR3aa: ASSPTGNSPLH

d_gene: NA
j_gene: TRBJ2-7
v_gene: TRBV18
abundance: few
CDR3aa: ASSPGAAATEQY

d_gene: TRBD1
j_gene: TRBJ1-2
v_gene: TRBV28
abundance: NA
CDR3aa: ASSTLGQGLGGYT

d_gene: NA
j_gene: TRBJ2-5
v_gene: TRBV11-3
abundance: NA
CDR3aa: ASSLERGAVETQY

d_gene: TRBD1
j_gene: TRBJ2-1
v_gene: TRBV7-2
abundance: NA
CDR3aa: ASSFGTGPNEQF